This passage covers 9 T cell receptor beta chains from one sample sequenced in a study of blood T cell repertoires in COVID-19. TCRdb's table, derived via immunoSEQ multiplex PCR, lists solely in-frame clones and lacks some. This table holds tens of thousands of clones, around 86% found once. The sample comprised peripheral blood. Source of these receptors: a human donor in a cohort sampled during active COVID-19.

The chain joins TRBV5-1 to TRBJ1-2; D perhaps matches TRBD1 (6 bases). Between the trimmed V and J ends, which lost 4 bases and 4 bases, there was a span of 14 bases. The CDR3 has 14 residues. The V gene's germline CDR1 is SGHRS and CDR2 YFSETQ. The CDR3 coding sequence is TGCGCCAGCAGCGACGGGACATTTTTCTATGGCTACACCTTC. Translation: CASSDGTFFYGYTF.

The chain uses TRBV6-5 and TRBJ1-2; D is unresolved. V shed 0 bases and J shed 4 bases, with 15 bases lying between them. The germline V gene encodes CDR1 MNHEY and CDR2 SVGAGI. The CDR3 sequence is 16 residues long. DNA for the CDR3: TGTGCCAGCAGTTACTCGAACAGAGGGAGATCCTATGGCTACACCTTC. It specifies CASSYSNRGRSYGYTF.

The chain combines TRBV6-4 with TRBJ2-1, with 12 bases lining up with TRBD2. The V gene's germline CDR1 is MRHNA and CDR2 SNTAGT. The ends lost 6 bases at V and 7 bases at J; junction bases unmatched: 7. The CDR3 contains 15 residues. The CDR3 DNA reads as TGTGCCAGCAGCACCCTAGCGGGGGGGCCGAATGAGCAGTTCTTC. Its protein product is CASSTLAGGPNEQFF.

V usage is TRBV27 and J usage is TRBJ1-6; TRBD1 matches 11 bases. V shed 5 bases, J shed 9 bases, and the junction held 6 bases outside the gene matches. Germline CDR1 is MNHEY and CDR2 is SMNVEV (reference sequence). The CDR3 runs 15 residues. The CDR3 is CASSQGQGAGSPLHF. CDR3 nucleotide sequence: TGTGCCAGCAGTCAAGGACAGGGGGCCGGTTCACCCCTCCACTTT.

This clone was found a few times. The V gene is TRBV5-1, the J gene TRBJ1-1; D remains unclear. The CDR3 covers 13 residues. V lost 4 bases and J lost 6, with 13 bases in between. CDR1 is SGHRS, CDR2 YFSETQ, per germline. The chain's CDR3 is CASSIRTSAEAFF. The CDR3 DNA is TGCGCCAGCAGCATACGTACTAGCGCTGAAGCTTTCTTT.

In DNA, the CDR3 is TGCGCCAGCAGTGAGGAAACAGCGGTAAACAATGAAAAACTGTTTTTT. It encodes CASSEETAVNNEKLFF. The chain is built from TRBV10-1 and TRBJ1-4; D unclear. This CDR3 comprises 16 residues. Trimming pared 2 bases from V and 5 bases from J, leaving 15 bases between. The germline V gene has CDR1 WNHNN and CDR2 SYGVQD (reference sequence).

The V and J genes are TRBV6-2 or TRBV6-3 and TRBJ2-1; 12 nucleotides align to TRBD2. After removal of 6 bases from V and 2 bases from J, the junction contained 14 bases not matched to a gene. Germline V gene lookup returns CDR1 MNHEY and CDR2 SVGEGT. The CDR3 length is 19 residues. This CDR3 is CASSTPASGGALPYNEQFF. In nucleotides, the CDR3 is TGTGCCAGCAGCACCCCAGCTAGCGGGGGGGCCCTGCCCTACAATGAGCAGTTCTTC.

This rearrangement joins TRBV19 to TRBJ2-3, with D tentatively TRBD1 (6 bases). Germline CDR1 and CDR2: LNHDA and SQIVND (reference sequence). Trimming took off 6 bases at V and 6 bases at J, with 16 bases between the two ends. The CDR3 covers 14 residues. The CDR3 region has the DNA TGTGCCAGTAGCCAAACAGGGACCGTGGATACGCAGTATTTT. This sequence encodes CASSQTGTVDTQYF.

This chain joins TRBV6-5 and TRBJ2-7; D is unresolved. CDR1 MNHEY and CDR2 SVGAGI come from the germline V gene. The length of the CDR3 is 14 residues. The germline V and J ends were trimmed by 8 bases and 5 bases, with 19 bases remaining between them. CDR3 sequence (DNA): TGTGCCAGCTTCGAAGCCACTATACGGGACGAGCAGTACTTC. The encoded protein is CASFEATIRDEQYF.